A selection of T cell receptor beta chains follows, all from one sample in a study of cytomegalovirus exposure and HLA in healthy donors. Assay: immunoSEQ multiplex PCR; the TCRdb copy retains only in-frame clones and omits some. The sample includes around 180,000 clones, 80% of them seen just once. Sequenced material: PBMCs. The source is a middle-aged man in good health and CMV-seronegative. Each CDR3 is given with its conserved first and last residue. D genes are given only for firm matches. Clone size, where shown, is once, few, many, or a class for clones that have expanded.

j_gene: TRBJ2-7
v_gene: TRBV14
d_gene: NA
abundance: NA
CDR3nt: TGTGCCAGCAGCCAAGACAGGTTCAAGCAGTACTTC
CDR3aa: CASSQDRFKQYF

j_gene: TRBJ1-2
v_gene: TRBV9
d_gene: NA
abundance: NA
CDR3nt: TGTGCCAGCAGCTCGGGGGGCCCATCGTCCTTTGGCTACACCTTC
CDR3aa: CASSSGGPSSFGYTF

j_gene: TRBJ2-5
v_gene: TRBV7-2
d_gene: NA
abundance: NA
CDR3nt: TGTGCCAGCAGCCGCCCGACTGCTGAAGAGACCCAGTACTTC
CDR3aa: CASSRPTAEETQYF

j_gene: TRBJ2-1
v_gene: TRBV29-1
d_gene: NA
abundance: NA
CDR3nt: TGCAGCGTTGAAGGGGAGAGCTCCTACAATGAGCAGTTCTTC
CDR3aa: CSVEGESSYNEQFF

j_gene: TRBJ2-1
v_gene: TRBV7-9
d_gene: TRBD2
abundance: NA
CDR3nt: TGTGCCAGCAGCTTCCCGGGACTAGCGGGGGCTCGGTTGGTGGATGAGCAGTTCTTC
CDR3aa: CASSFPGLAGARLVDEQFF

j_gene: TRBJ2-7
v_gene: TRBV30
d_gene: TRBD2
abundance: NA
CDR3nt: TGTGCCTGGAGTGGACTAGCGGGATTTGGGGAGCAGTACTTC
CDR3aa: CAWSGLAGFGEQYF

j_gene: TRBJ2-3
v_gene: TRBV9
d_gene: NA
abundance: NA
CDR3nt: TGTGCCAGCAGCGTAGCTACGCTAGCGCATACTAGCACAGATACGCAGTATTTT
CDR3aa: CASSVATLAHTSTDTQYF

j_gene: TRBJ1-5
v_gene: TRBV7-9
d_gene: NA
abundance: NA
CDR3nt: TGTTCCAGCAGCTTCGGAGGAAGCAATCAGCCCCAGCATTTT
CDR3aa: CSSSFGGSNQPQHF

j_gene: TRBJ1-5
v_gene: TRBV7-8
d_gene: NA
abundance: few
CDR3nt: TGTGCCAGCAGCTTACGGGTCAGTAGCAATCAGCCCCAGCATTTT
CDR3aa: CASSLRVSSNQPQHF

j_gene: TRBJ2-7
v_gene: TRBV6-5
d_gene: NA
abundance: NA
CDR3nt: TGTGCCAGCAGTTACTCGAGCGGCTCCTACGAGCAGTACTTC
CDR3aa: CASSYSSGSYEQYF

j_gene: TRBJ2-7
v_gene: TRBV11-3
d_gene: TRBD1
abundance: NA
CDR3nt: TGTGCCAGCAGCCTTGGACAGGCCGGCTACGAGCAGTACTTC
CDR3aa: CASSLGQAGYEQYF

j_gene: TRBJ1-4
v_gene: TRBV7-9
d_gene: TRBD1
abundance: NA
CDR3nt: TGTGCCTGCGTCAGGGGGCTTGGGGAAAAACTGTTTTTT
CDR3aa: CACVRGLGEKLFF

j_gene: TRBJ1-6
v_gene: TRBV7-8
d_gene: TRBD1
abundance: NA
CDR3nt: TGTGCCAGCAGCTTAGACCAGACAGGGAAGTCACCCCTCCACTTT
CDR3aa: CASSLDQTGKSPLHF

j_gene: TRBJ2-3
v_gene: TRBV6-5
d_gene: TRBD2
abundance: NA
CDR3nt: TGTGCCAGCAGCCTAACTAGCGGGGGCACAGATACGCAGTATTTT
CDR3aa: CASSLTSGGTDTQYF

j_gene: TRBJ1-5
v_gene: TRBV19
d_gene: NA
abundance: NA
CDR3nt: TGTGCCAGTAGTCAGACAGAGGTTCAGCCCCAGCATTTT
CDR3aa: CASSQTEVQPQHF

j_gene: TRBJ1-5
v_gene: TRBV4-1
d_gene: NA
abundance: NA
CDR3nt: TGCGCCAGCAGCCAGGCACAGGGAGCGAGCAATCAGCCCCAGCATTTT
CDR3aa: CASSQAQGASNQPQHF

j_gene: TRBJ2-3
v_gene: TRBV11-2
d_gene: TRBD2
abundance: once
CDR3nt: TGTGCCAGCAGCTTAGATGGCCTAGCGGGGGTCCCGAGCGCAGATACGCAGTATTTT
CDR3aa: CASSLDGLAGVPSADTQYF

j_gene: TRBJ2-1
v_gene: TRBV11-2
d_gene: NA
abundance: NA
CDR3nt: TGTGCCAGCAGCTTAGATCTTCGCAATGAGCAGTTCTTC
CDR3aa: CASSLDLRNEQFF

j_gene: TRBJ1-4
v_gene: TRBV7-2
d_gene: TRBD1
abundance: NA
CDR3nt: TGTGCCAGCAGCATGCAGACAGGGGAGTTAGTAAAACTGTTTTTT
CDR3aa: CASSMQTGELVKLFF

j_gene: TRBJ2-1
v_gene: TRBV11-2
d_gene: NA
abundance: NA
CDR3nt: TGTGCCAGCAGCTTTTCAGGGGACAATGAGCAGTTCTTC
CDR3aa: CASSFSGDNEQFF

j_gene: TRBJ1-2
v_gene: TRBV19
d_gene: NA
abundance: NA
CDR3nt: TGTGCCAGTAGTATAGCCAACAGGGTTTGGGCTGGCTACACCTTC
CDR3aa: CASSIANRVWAGYTF

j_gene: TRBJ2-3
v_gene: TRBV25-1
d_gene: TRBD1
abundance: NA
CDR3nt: TGTGCCAGCAGTGAAGGGACAGGGGGTAGCACAGATACGCAGTATTTT
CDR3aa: CASSEGTGGSTDTQYF

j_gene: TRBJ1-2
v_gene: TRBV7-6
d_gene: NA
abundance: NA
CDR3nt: TGTGCCAGCAGCCCACGGGCAGGGGTACAGCATGGCTACACCTTC
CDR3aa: CASSPRAGVQHGYTF

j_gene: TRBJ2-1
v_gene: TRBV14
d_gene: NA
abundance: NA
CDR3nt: TGTGCCAGCAGCCAAGAGTTAGCGTATGAGCAGTTCTTC
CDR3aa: CASSQELAYEQFF

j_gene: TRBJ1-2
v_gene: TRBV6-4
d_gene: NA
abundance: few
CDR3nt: TGTGCCAGCAGTGACTCGAGTTGGGGGCCAGCTTTTCGCTACACCTTC
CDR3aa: CASSDSSWGPAFRYTF

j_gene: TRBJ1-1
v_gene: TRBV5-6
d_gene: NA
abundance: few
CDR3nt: TGTGCCAGCAGCTCGGTCAGACCGGGGACTGAAGCTTTCTTT
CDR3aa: CASSSVRPGTEAFF

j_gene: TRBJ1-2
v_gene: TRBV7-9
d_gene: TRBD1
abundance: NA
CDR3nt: TGTTCCAGCAGTCGACAGGGTAACTTTGGCTACACCTTC
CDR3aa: CSSSRQGNFGYTF

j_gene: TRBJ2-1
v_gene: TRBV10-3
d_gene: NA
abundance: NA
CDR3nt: TGTGCCATCAGTGAGGTGGTAGGGGGTGAGCAGTTCTTC
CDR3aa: CAISEVVGGEQFF

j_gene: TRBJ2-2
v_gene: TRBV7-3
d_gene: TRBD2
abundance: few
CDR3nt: TGTGCCAGCAGCTTAACGGCTAGCGGAAAGAACACCGGGGAGCTGTTTTTT
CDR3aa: CASSLTASGKNTGELFF

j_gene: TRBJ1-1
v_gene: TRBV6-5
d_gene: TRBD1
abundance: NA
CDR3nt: TGTGCCAGCAATTGGGGACAGGGGGCTGAAGCTTTCTTT
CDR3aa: CASNWGQGAEAFF

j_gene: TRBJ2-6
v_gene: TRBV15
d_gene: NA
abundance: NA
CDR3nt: TGTGCCACCAGCAGAGATCCACTGAGCTCTGGGGCCAACGTCCTGACTTTC
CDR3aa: CATSRDPLSSGANVLTF

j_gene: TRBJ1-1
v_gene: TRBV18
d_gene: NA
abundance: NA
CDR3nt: TGTGCCAGCTCATCAGGGGCTAACACTGAAGCTTTCTTT
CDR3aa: CASSSGANTEAFF

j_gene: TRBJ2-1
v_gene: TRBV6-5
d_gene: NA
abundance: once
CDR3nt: TGTGCCAGCAACCGGGACTCCACGCGGGATGAGCAGTTCTTC
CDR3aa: CASNRDSTRDEQFF

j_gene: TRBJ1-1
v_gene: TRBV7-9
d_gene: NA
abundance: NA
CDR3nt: TGTGCCAGCAGGCCCCAGGGTTGGGCTGAAGCTTTCTTT
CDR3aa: CASRPQGWAEAFF

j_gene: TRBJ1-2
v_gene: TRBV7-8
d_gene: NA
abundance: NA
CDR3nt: TGTGCCAGCAGCTTCAGATTACAGGGAAATGGCTACACCTTC
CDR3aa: CASSFRLQGNGYTF

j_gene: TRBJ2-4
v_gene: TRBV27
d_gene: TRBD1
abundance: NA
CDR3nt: TGTGCCAGCAGTTTAGAGGGACAGGGGGCAAACATTCAGTACTTC
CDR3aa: CASSLEGQGANIQYF

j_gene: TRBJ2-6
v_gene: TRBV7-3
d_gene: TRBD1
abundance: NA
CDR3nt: TGTGCCAGCAGCGGAGGGACAGGGGGCGTCGGGGCCAACGTCCTGACTTTC
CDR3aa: CASSGGTGGVGANVLTF

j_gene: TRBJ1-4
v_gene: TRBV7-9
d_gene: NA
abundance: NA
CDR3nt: TGTGCCAGCAGCTCGGGAGGGGCGTCGGGCGAAAAACTGTTTTTT
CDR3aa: CASSSGGASGEKLFF

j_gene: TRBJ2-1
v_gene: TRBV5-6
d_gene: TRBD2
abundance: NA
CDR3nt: TGTGCCAGCAGCTTGAGGCTAGCGGTCTCCTACAATGAGCAGTTCTTC
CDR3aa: CASSLRLAVSYNEQFF

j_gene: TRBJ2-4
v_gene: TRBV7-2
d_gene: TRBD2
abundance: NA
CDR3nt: TGTGCCAGCAGCTTAGGGAGAAGCGGGGGATTAGCCAAAAACATTCAGTACTTC
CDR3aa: CASSLGRSGGLAKNIQYF

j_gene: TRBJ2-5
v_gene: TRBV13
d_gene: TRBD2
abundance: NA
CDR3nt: TGTGCCAGCAAGAAAGCGGGAGCGCGCGAGACCCAGTACTTC
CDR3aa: CASKKAGARETQYF

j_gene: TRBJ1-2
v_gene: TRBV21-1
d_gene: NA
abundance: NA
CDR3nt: TGTGCCAGCAGCAAAAGGGCGGTCACAGGGGCCCCTAACTATGGCTACACCTTC
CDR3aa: CASSKRAVTGAPNYGYTF

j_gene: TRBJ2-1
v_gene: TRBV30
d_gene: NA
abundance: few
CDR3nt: TGTGCCTGGAGGGCTCGGACACTCCGCTACAATGAGCAGTTCTTC
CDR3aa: CAWRARTLRYNEQFF

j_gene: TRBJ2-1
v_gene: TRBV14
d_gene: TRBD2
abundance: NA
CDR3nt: TGTGCCAGCAGCCAAGAGTACCGGGCGGGAGGGGTCTACAATGAGCAGTTCTTC
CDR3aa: CASSQEYRAGGVYNEQFF

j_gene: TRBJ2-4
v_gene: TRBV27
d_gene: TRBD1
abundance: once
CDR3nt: TGTGCCAGCAGTATCGGACAGGGTTTAGCCAAAAACATTCAGTACTTC
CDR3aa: CASSIGQGLAKNIQYF